The 17 T cell receptor beta chains listed next were all sequenced from one sample in a study of PD-L1 blockade in urothelial cancer. The protocol was immunoSEQ multiplex PCR, while the TCRdb copy is restricted to in-frame clones and leaves out a portion. The table records under 35,000 clones, 75% to 90% of them present only once. Sequenced here: PBMCs, sampled around atezolizumab (anti-PD-L1) treatment. Source of these receptors: a man aged 50-60 years with urothelial cancer.

This chain uses TRBV27 with TRBJ2-7, with a possible D match to TRBD1 (6 bases). V lost 5 bases, J lost 4 bases, and 18 bases lay in between. Germline V lookup: CDR1 MNHEY, CDR2 SMNVEV (reference sequence). The CDR3 runs to 15 residues. In nucleotides, the CDR3 is TGTGCCAGCAGTCTCCAGGACAGTTCACCGTACGAGCAGTACTTC. As protein: CASSLQDSSPYEQYF.

The chain is built from TRBV7-8 and TRBJ2-1; D ambiguous. The length of the CDR3 is 15 residues. Trimming shortened V by 1 base and J by 2 bases, and 9 bases separated the two germline ends. Germline CDR1 and CDR2: SGHVS and FQNEAQ. Here the CDR3 reads CASSLDRVTYNEQFF. Written as DNA, the CDR3 is TGTGCCAGCAGCTTAGACCGGGTGACCTACAATGAGCAGTTCTTC.

The J gene is TRBJ2-7, the V gene TRBV7-9, with 8 bases that match TRBD1. Trimming took 1 base from V and 7 from J; bases not matched to a gene: 9. Germline V gene lookup returns CDR1 SEHNR and CDR2 FQNEAQ (reference sequence). This CDR3 is 15 amino acids long. CDR3 in DNA: TGTGCCAGCAGCTTAGGCGGCAGGGGGCGCGAAGAGCAGTACTTC. It encodes CASSLGGRGREEQYF.

The V and J genes are TRBV25-1 and TRBJ1-1; 8 nucleotides match TRBD1. V lost 4 bases and J lost 4; bases outside the gene matches: 5. CDR3 length: 14 residues. Germline V CDR1 and CDR2: MGHDK, SYGVNS. CDR3 DNA sequence: TGTGCCAGCAGTGGGACAGGGCTGGGCACTGAAGCTTTCTTT. This translates into CASSGTGLGTEAFF.

This rearrangement joins TRBV10-1 to TRBJ2-1; the match to TRBD2 covers 13 bases. Per the germline V gene, CDR1 is WNHNN and CDR2 is SYGVQD (reference sequence). Trimming at V came to 6 bases and at J to 8 bases, leaving 7 bases not matched to a gene. The CDR3 runs to 15 residues. This CDR3 reads CASSWTSGSTDEQFF. The CDR3 region has the DNA TGCGCCAGCAGCTGGACTAGCGGGAGTACTGATGAGCAGTTCTTC.

This chain connects TRBV30 to TRBJ2-5, with D possibly TRBD1 on 5 matching bases. Germline CDR1 is GTSNPN and CDR2 is SVGIG (reference sequence). V was pared by 3 bases and J by 1 base, with 9 bases between. The CDR3 consists of 13 residues. CDR3 loop: CAWSRDSQETQYF. As DNA, the CDR3 is TGTGCCTGGAGCCGTGACAGCCAAGAGACCCAGTACTTC.

The J gene is TRBJ2-7, the V gene TRBV27, with 16 nucleotides matching TRBD2. Unmatched junction bases numbered 9, after V lost 5 bases and J lost 5 bases. Germline V gene sequence: CDR1 MNHEY, CDR2 SMNVEV (reference sequence). The length of the CDR3 is 17 residues. CDR3: CASSQTGLAGGPNEQYF. In DNA, the CDR3 is TGTGCCAGCAGTCAAACGGGACTAGCGGGAGGGCCCAACGAGCAGTACTTC.

The chain links TRBV25-1 to TRBJ2-5; a possible D gene is TRBD2 (5 bases). The V end lost 4 bases, the J end lost 4 bases, and 19 bases lay between the germline ends. The germline V gene encodes CDR1 MGHDK and CDR2 SYGVNS. The CDR3 loop spans 16 amino acids. The CDR3 sequence: CASSAEPTSSLETQYF. The CDR3 nucleotides read TGTGCCAGCAGTGCCGAACCAACTAGTTCTTTAGAGACCCAGTACTTC.

The V gene is TRBV9, the J gene TRBJ1-4, with D possibly TRBD1 on 6 matching bases. The V end lost 3 bases, the J end lost 7 bases, and 19 bases lay between the germline ends. The CDR3 covers 16 residues. CDR1 is SGDLS, CDR2 YYNGEE, per germline. CDR3 in DNA: TGTGCCAGCAGCGCGCCTCGGGGGGCGCAGGGTGAAAAACTGTTTTTT. Its protein is CASSAPRGAQGEKLFF.

This chain uses TRBV28 with TRBJ1-5; a possible D gene is TRBD1 (5 bases). The CDR3 covers 15 residues. CDR1 is MDHEN, CDR2 SYDVKM, per germline. Trimming stripped 7 bases from V and 0 bases from J, with 13 bases between. CDR3 amino acids: CASKVGDYSNQPQHF. Here the CDR3 DNA reads TGTGCCAGCAAGGTAGGGGATTATAGCAATCAGCCCCAGCATTTT.

The rearrangement links TRBV2 to TRBJ2-7; TRBD2 matches at 7 bases. CDR3 size: 10 residues. J was trimmed by 7 bases and V by 8 bases; bases with no gene match: 2. Germline CDR1 reads SNHLY; CDR2 reads FYNNEI. The chain's CDR3 is CASFGGEQYF. CDR3 nucleotides: TGTGCCAGCTTCGGGGGGGAGCAGTACTTC.

V is TRBV12-5 and J is TRBJ2-3; D not resolved. The V end lost 4 bases, the J end lost 4 bases, and 9 bases lay between the germline ends. The germline V gene has CDR1 LGHNT and CDR2 FRNRAP. The CDR3 runs 13 residues. CDR3 coding DNA: TGTGCTAGTGGTTATTTGATAGCAGATACGCAGTATTTT. This encodes CASGYLIADTQYF.

This chain joins TRBV9 and TRBJ2-3; tentatively, D is TRBD1 (6 bases). V lost 0 bases to trimming and J lost 1 base, with 6 bases between them. The CDR3 totals 14 residues. CDR1 SGDLS and CDR2 YYNGEE come from the germline V gene. The CDR3 DNA reads as TGTGCCAGCAGCGTAGGACAGGGCACAGATACGCAGTATTTT. Amino acid sequence: CASSVGQGTDTQYF.

This clone was observed a single time. The rearrangement uses TRBV4-2 and TRBJ2-7; 9 nucleotides match TRBD1. Germline CDR1 and CDR2: LGHNA and YNFKEQ. The junction had 11 bases not matched to a gene; V was cut back by 4 bases and J by 7 bases. The CDR3 is 15 residues long. The CDR3 sequence is CASSPTAQGAGEQYF. The CDR3 nucleotides are TGTGCCAGCAGCCCCACCGCACAGGGGGCGGGTGAGCAGTACTTC.

The gene calls are TRBV6-5 and TRBJ2-1, with 9 bases fitting TRBD2. The CDR3 runs to 16 residues. Germline V gene data show CDR1 as MNHEY and CDR2 as SVGAGI. V lost 2 bases to trimming and J lost 2 bases; unmatched junction nucleotides: 4. The CDR3 spells CASSYSLAGPYNEQFF. CDR3 in DNA: TGTGCCAGCAGTTACAGTCTAGCGGGACCCTACAATGAGCAGTTCTTC.

The chain is built from TRBV9 and TRBJ2-1; perhaps TRBD2 as D (7 bases). CDR3 length: 17 residues. V lost 4 bases to trimming and J lost 2 bases, with 19 bases between them. The V gene's germline CDR1 is SGDLS and CDR2 YYNGEE. The CDR3 sequence is CASSLRGAPIPYNEQFF. CDR3 DNA: TGTGCCAGCAGCCTCCGGGGGGCTCCCATCCCCTACAATGAGCAGTTCTTC.

This clone was found once. The gene calls are TRBV6-5 and TRBJ1-5; weak D call: TRBD1 (6 bases). This CDR3 is built from 14 residues. The germline V gene encodes CDR1 MNHEY and CDR2 SVGAGI. The ends were cut back, 6 bases at V and 3 bases at J, with 12 bases in the middle. This CDR3 reads CASSTDSFNQPQHF. The CDR3 region has the DNA TGTGCCAGCAGCACGGACAGTTTCAATCAGCCCCAGCATTTT.